This T cell receptor (beta chain) derives from a study of shared clonotypes between healthy human individuals. The repertoire was sequenced with immunoSEQ multiplex PCR; TCRdb's copy has only in-frame clones and lacks some. Among about 99,000 clones listed, about half were seen once. This clone was counted at least ten times. CDR1 SQVTM and CDR2 ANQGSEA come from the germline V gene. V gave up 3 bases and J gave up 1 base, with 18 bases separating them. The CDR3 length is 16 residues. The sequence was collected from a woman aged 40 to 50 in good health. Some clones in this sample may be carry-over from other donors' samples. Sequenced sample: PBMCs. V is TRBV29-1 and J is TRBJ2-5, with D tentatively TRBD1 or TRBD2 (5 bases each). Here the CDR3 DNA reads TGCAGCGTTGAGCAGAGTAGCCTGGGGGTCCAAGAGACCCAGTACTTC. The encoded protein is CSVEQSSLGVQETQYF.